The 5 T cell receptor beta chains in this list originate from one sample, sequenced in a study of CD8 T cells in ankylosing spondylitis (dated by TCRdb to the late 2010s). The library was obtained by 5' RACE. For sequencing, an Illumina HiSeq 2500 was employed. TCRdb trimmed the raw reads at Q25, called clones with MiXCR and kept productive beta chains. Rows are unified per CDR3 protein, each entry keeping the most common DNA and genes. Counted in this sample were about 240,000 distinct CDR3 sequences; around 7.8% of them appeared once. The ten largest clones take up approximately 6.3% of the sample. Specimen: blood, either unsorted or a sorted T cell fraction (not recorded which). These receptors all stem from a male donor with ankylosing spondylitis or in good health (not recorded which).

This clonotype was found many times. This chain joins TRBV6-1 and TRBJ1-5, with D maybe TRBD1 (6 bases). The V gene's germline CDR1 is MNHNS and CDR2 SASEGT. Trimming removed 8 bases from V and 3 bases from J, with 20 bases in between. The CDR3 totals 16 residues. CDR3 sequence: CASGAGASENNQPQHF. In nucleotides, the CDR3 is TGTGCCAGCGGGGCAGGGGCCTCGGAAAACAATCAGCCCCAGCATTTT.

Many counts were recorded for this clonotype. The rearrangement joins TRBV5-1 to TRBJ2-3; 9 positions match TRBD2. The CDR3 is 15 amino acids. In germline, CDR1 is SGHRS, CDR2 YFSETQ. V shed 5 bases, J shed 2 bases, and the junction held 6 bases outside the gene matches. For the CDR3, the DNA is TGCGCCAGCAGGAGGACTAGCGCGACCACAGATACGCAGTATTTT. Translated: CASRRTSATTDTQYF.

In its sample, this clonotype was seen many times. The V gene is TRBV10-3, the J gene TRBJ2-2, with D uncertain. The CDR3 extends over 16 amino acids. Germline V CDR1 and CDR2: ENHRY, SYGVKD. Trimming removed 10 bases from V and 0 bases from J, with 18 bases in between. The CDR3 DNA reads TGTGCCACCCTAGGGTCAAAGGGCCCGAACACCGGGGAGCTGTTTTTT. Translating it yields CATLGSKGPNTGELFF.

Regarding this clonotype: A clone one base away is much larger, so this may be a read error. The CDR3 DNA reads as TGCGCCAGCAGCCAAGTGCAGCGAGAGGCTTTCTTT. Its translation is CASSQVQREAFF. This chain joins TRBV4-1 and TRBJ1-1; D unclear. Germline values: CDR1 MGHRA, CDR2 YSYEKL. This CDR3 spans 12 amino acids. Trimming pared 1 base from V and 11 bases from J, leaving 11 bases between.

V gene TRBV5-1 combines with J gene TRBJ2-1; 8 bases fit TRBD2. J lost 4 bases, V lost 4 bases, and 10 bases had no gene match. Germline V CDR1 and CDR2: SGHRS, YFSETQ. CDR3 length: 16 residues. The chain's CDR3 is CASSAETSGLYNEQFF. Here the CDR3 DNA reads TGCGCCAGCAGCGCCGAAACTAGCGGACTTTACAATGAGCAGTTCTTC.